This paragraph reports one TCR beta chain. No cognate antigen has been identified for it. The sample holds no much larger clone one base away, and base qualities are not on file. V gives up 0 bases and J gives up 4 bases, and the segment between their germline ends measures 7 bases. CDR1 and CDR2 were assigned from the germline V gene as MNHEY and SVGAGI. The CDR3 contains 13 residues, cysteine and phenylalanine counted. Only the CDR3 region is kept as DNA, spanning 39 bases read in frame from base 1. Healthy HIV-negative adults with no recently reported acute infections or vaccinations were included as donors. Every donor was a Caucasian adult living in Nashville, Tennessee, USA. CD8 memory samples combined magnetically selected CD45RO+ cells with CCR7-negative CD45RA+ effector memory (TemRA) cells. Blood was obtained by leukapheresis, after which PBMCs were separated by Ficoll-Histopaque density gradient centrifugation and cryopreserved in liquid nitrogen vapor phase. Purity and quantity of every magnetically sorted T cell population were checked by analytical flow cytometry. Genomic DNA was isolated from every sorted fraction and measured by UV absorbance on a Nanodrop 2000c.

This sample was included in a study of shared clonotypes between healthy human individuals (TCRdb year 2020). Concerning the study at large: A few men and a couple of women, aged 18 to 49 years, made up the cohort. Per donor, three plates each were used for CD4 naive and CD4 memory, two for CD8 naive, and one for CD8 memory. To estimate repertoire size and how much clonotype sharing occurs between individuals, the study deeply sequenced the blood TCR repertoires of five healthy adults. To increase sequencing depth and limit assay-specific biases, different laboratories used diverse techniques to prepare libraries and sequence TCR repertoires. Per donor, leukapheresis produced somewhere between about 0.9 and 9 billion PBMCs.

TCR CDR3 regions were amplified from genomic DNA by multiplex PCR using the deep immunoSEQ assay. For each cell subset, the extracted genomic DNA was distributed evenly across all wells of several immunoSEQ 96-well plates, and each plate served as one replicate. For sorted subsets, each replicate PCR was loaded with 150 to 250 ng genomic DNA, equivalent to about 33,000 T cell genomes. Purified libraries were measured with a Qubit 3.0 fluorometer, size-checked on a Bioanalyzer 2100, and measured again with the KAPA Library Quantification kit. A separate single-read 150-cycle Illumina NextSeq 550 flow cell was used to sequence each immunoSEQ 96-well plate. The study's processing was this. Because the immunoSEQ output held only junctional sequences and lacked quality scores, the filtering could not match the filtering applied to full-length reads. To assign V/J genes and CDR3, sequences were annotated using PyIR, a Python wrapper for IgBLAST v1.9, with IMGT germline references. Reads were filtered out if the reads had weak V/J assignments (E-value above 1e-6), no CDR3, stop codons, out-of-frame junctions, or ambiguous translated residues. A V3J clonotype was defined by an identical inferred V gene, J gene, and CDR3 amino acid sequence. The percentage overlap between two repertoires was calculated by dividing the number of shared unique clonotypes by the size of the smaller repertoire. Richness of each repertoire was evaluated using RTK rarefaction, the Chao1 estimator, and Recon v2.1 estimates of unobserved clonotypes. For all TCRbeta clonotypes obtained by the gDNA method from a handful of donors, generation probabilities were computed with OLGA. TCRdb limited this immuneACCESS table to in-frame rearrangements with V and J called. A share of clones is missing; checked studies link under half to unresolved V genes, and the rest is unexplained. V and J calls and clone size are given by that table; D and trimming were obtained from the DNA. Present in this sample are about 110,000 clones, 68% of which were seen just once. Together, the top ten hold roughly 22% of the sample.

The paper's findings and limits, for the study overall: Naive subsets generally had larger estimated clonotype richness than memory subsets. Higher generation probabilities were observed for clonotypes shared by all four sorted-subset donors than for non-shared clonotypes. Across four donors, roughly 5.4% of naive CD4, 3% to 4% of naive CD8, 2.3% of memory CD4, and under 0.45% of memory CD8 clonotypes were shared. Sampling was restricted to blood, and TCR repertoires in tissues likely differ from the TCR repertoires found in blood. Even with the large sequencing depth, rarefaction of the sorted-subset datasets indicated that sequencing was incomplete. Pairwise subsampling indicated that sequencing depth was expected to affect the degree of clonotype sharing among donors. The genetic and exposure-history diversity represented was limited by the small number of donors.

Sequences were obtained from memory CD8+ T cells sorted from blood. The cell subset or site label on this specimen signifies: CD45RO+ cells pooled with CCR7-negative TemRA cells. The chain is encoded by TRBV6-5 joined to TRBJ2-7; the D gene cannot be resolved reliably. The sequence derives from a woman aged 25 to 39 in good health. The base sequence is TGTGCCAGCAGTTACTCGAGCCGGTACGAGCAGTACTTC. Translated, this is CASSYSSRYEQYF.